Listed below are T cell receptor beta chains from one sample, sequenced in a study of early T cells in non-severe SARS-CoV-2 infection. TCRdb reprocessed the 5' RACE reads via MiXCR and lists one record per CDR3 protein. There are over 75,000 distinct CDR3 sequences in the sample; around 14% occur only once, and 2% to 2.5% lies in the top ten. Material: whole blood. The receptors were sampled from an adult who was a healthcare worker with PCR-confirmed SARS-CoV-2 infection or an uninfected control (not recorded which). CDR3s include the opening cysteine and the closing phenylalanine or tryptophan. Each record gives: V gene, D gene, clone size, J gene, CDR3 DNA, CDR3 protein. D genes are given only for firm matches. Some rows have no size entry. The others give once, few or many, or a class for an expanded clone.

V gene: TRBV2
D gene: NA
clone size: many
J gene: TRBJ2-7
CDR3 DNA: TGTGCCAGCAGTGAACGGCTGGACTACGAGCAGTACTTC
CDR3 protein: CASSERLDYEQYF

V gene: TRBV14
D gene: NA
clone size: few
J gene: TRBJ1-3
CDR3 DNA: TGTGCCAGCAGCCAATCAGGCAGGGGTACTGGAAACACCATATATTTT
CDR3 protein: CASSQSGRGTGNTIYF

V gene: TRBV9
D gene: NA
clone size: many
J gene: TRBJ1-3
CDR3 DNA: TGTGCCAGCAGCGTAGCTCAGGGTTCTACGGGAAACACCATATATTTT
CDR3 protein: CASSVAQGSTGNTIYF

V gene: TRBV6-5
D gene: NA
clone size: NA
J gene: TRBJ2-3
CDR3 DNA: TGTGCCAGCAGTTACGACCCCACGACTACGCAGTATTTT
CDR3 protein: CASSYDPTTTQYF

V gene: TRBV27
D gene: NA
clone size: NA
J gene: TRBJ2-7
CDR3 DNA: TGTGCCAGCAGTTTATCCGGGCCCCTCCGGGCCGAGCAGTACTTC
CDR3 protein: CASSLSGPLRAEQYF

V gene: TRBV28
D gene: NA
clone size: NA
J gene: TRBJ1-1
CDR3 DNA: TGTGCCACCCAGGGGACTGAAGCTTTCTTT
CDR3 protein: CATQGTEAFF

V gene: TRBV6-6
D gene: NA
clone size: many
J gene: TRBJ1-6
CDR3 DNA: TGTGCCAGCAGTTACTCCCGGATCCCCGATTTGAGTTCACCCCTCCACTTT
CDR3 protein: CASSYSRIPDLSSPLHF

V gene: TRBV29-1
D gene: NA
clone size: few
J gene: TRBJ2-7
CDR3 DNA: TGCAGCGTCCGGGACGGGTCCTACGAGCAGTACTTC
CDR3 protein: CSVRDGSYEQYF

V gene: TRBV16
D gene: TRBD1
clone size: many
J gene: TRBJ1-2
CDR3 DNA: TGTGCCAGCAGCCCTCCGCCAGGGGGCTATGGCTACACCTTC
CDR3 protein: CASSPPPGGYGYTF

V gene: TRBV24-1
D gene: TRBD1
clone size: NA
J gene: TRBJ2-1
CDR3 DNA: TGTGCCACCAGTGACTCAACCGGGACAGGTACCAATGAGCAGTTCTTC
CDR3 protein: CATSDSTGTGTNEQFF

V gene: TRBV28
D gene: NA
clone size: NA
J gene: TRBJ2-1
CDR3 DNA: TGTGCCAGCGGCGGGTCCGCTCCCTCCTACAATGAGCAGTTCTTC
CDR3 protein: CASGGSAPSYNEQFF

V gene: TRBV5-1
D gene: TRBD1
clone size: many
J gene: TRBJ1-1
CDR3 DNA: TGCGCCAGCAGCCCAGGGGGATCTGAAGCTTTCTTT
CDR3 protein: CASSPGGSEAFF

V gene: TRBV9
D gene: NA
clone size: few
J gene: TRBJ2-7
CDR3 DNA: TGTGCCAGCAGCGTAGTTGTCAGGGGAGGCGAGCAGTACTTC
CDR3 protein: CASSVVVRGGEQYF

V gene: TRBV5-6
D gene: TRBD1
clone size: few
J gene: TRBJ2-3
CDR3 DNA: TGTGCCAGCAGTTCTTGGGACAGGGAGAGAGATACGCAGTATTTT
CDR3 protein: CASSSWDRERDTQYF

V gene: TRBV28
D gene: NA
clone size: many
J gene: TRBJ2-7
CDR3 DNA: TGTGCCAGCAGTTGGATGGGCGAGCAGTACTTC
CDR3 protein: CASSWMGEQYF